Detailed here is one T cell receptor (beta chain). In the authors' methods: Amplification from reference gene primers served as the basis for estimated nucleated cell counts. TCRdb keeps only in-frame clones here, not all; method: immunoSEQ multiplex PCR. The V and J calls and clone size are taken from that table; D and trimming were inferred from the DNA. The table includes over 150,000 clones, 75% to 80% detected once. This CDR3 is built from 16 residues. The V gene's germline CDR1 is SNHLY and CDR2 FYNNEI. The J segment lost 7 bases and the V segment lost 2 bases, leaving 13 bases of the junction unmatched. This sample is drawn from a study of blood T cell repertoires in COVID-19. Study-wide context: Italy, Spain and the United States were the sources of the convalescent and acute COVID-19 samples. Sources were T cells, B-cell-depleted T cells, or PBMCs; the material itself was cDNA or gDNA.

The specimen sequenced was peripheral blood. This receptor was identified in a woman in her 70s with acute or convalescent COVID-19. V and J are TRBV2 and TRBJ2-7, with 8 bases fitting TRBD2. The CDR3 sequence: CASSEWAGRARGEQYF. CDR3 coding DNA: TGTGCCAGCAGTGAATGGGCCGGGAGGGCCCGGGGAGAGCAGTACTTC.